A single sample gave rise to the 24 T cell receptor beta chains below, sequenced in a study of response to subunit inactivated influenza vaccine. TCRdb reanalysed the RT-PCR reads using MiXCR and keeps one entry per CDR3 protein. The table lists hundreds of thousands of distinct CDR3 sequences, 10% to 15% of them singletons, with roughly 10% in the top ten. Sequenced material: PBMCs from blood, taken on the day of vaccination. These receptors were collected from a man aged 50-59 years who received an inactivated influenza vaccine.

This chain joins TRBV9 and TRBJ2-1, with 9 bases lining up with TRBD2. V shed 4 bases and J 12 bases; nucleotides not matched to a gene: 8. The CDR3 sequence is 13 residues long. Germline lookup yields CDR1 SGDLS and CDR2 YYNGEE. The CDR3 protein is CASSSSGDVPQFF. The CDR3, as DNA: TGTGCCAGCAGCTCTAGCGGGGACGTTCCGCAGTTCTTC.

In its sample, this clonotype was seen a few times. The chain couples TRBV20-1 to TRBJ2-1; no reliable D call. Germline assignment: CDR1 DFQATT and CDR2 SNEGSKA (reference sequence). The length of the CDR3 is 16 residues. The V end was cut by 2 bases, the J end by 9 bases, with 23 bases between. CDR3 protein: CSARPPPSSRRTEQFF. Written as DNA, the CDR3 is TGCAGTGCTAGACCCCCTCCATCAAGTCGGCGTACTGAGCAGTTCTTC.

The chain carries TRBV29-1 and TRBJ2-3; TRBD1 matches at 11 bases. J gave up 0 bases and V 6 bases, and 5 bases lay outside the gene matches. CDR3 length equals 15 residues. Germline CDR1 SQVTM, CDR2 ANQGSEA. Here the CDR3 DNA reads TGCAGCGTGGCCGGGACAGGGGGTAGCACAGATACGCAGTATTTT. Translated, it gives CSVAGTGGSTDTQYF.

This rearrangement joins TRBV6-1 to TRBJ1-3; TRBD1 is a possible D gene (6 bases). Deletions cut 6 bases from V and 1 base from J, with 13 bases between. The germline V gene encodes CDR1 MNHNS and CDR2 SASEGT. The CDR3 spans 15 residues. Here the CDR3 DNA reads TGTGCCAGCAGCCAGGACAGAATATCTGGAAACACCATATATTTT. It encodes CASSQDRISGNTIYF.

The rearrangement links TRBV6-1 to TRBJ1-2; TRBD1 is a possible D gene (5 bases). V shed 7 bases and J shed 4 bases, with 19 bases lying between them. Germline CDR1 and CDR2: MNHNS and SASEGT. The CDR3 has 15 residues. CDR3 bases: TGTGCCAGCACCGAATCCGGGGGGACCGGCTATGGCTACACCTTC. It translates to CASTESGGTGYGYTF.

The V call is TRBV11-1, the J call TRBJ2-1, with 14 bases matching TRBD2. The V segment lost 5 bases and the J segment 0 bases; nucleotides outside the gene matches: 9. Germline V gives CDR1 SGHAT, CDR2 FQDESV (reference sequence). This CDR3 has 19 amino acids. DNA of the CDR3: TGTGCCAGCAGCCCGCGGACTAGCGGGAGGAGTAGCTCCTACAATGAGCAGTTCTTC. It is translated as CASSPRTSGRSSSYNEQFF.

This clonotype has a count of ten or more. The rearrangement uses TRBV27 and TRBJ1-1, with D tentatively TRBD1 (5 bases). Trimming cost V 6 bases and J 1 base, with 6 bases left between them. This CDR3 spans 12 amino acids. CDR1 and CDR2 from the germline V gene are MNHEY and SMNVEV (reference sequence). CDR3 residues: CASRTANTEAFF. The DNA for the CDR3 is TGTGCCAGCAGGACAGCGAACACTGAAGCTTTCTTT.

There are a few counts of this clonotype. Here the CDR3 reads CASSFPYRASNEQFF. CDR3 coding DNA: TGCGCCAGCAGCTTCCCCTACCGGGCCAGCAATGAGCAGTTCTTC. The chain recombines TRBV5-1 with TRBJ2-1, with D hard to call. The V end lost 2 bases, the J end lost 6 bases, and 15 bases lay between the germline ends. Germline-derived CDR1 and CDR2 are SGHRS and YFSETQ. The CDR3 loop spans 15 amino acids.

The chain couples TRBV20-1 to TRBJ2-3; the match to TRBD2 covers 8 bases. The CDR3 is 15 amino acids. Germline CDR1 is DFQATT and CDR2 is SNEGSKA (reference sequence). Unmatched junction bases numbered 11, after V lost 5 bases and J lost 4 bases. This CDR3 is CSAPFVGRAPDTQYF. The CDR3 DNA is TGCAGTGCTCCCTTTGTCGGGAGGGCCCCAGATACGCAGTATTTT.

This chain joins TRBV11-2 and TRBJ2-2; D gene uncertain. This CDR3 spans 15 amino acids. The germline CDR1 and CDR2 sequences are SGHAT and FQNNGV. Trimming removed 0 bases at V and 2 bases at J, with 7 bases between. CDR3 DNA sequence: TGTGCCAGCAGCTTAGAGTGGGGAAACACCGGGGAGCTGTTTTTT. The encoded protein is CASSLEWGNTGELFF.

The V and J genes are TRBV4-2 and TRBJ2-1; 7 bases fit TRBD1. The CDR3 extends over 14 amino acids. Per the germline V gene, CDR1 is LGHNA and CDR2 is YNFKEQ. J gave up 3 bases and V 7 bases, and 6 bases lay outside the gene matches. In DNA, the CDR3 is TGTGCCAGCAAAGCAGGGACAGTCTACAATGAGCAGTTCTTC. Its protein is CASKAGTVYNEQFF.

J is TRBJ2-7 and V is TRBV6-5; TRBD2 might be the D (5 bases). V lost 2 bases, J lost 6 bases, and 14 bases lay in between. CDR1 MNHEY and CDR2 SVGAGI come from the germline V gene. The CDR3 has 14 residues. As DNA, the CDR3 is TGTGCCAGCAGTTACGGAGCGGAGGTCCCCGAGCAGTACTTC. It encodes CASSYGAEVPEQYF.

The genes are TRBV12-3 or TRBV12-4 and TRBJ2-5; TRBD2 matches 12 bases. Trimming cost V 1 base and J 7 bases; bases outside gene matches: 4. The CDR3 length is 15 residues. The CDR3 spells CASSLGGLAGRTQYF. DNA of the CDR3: TGTGCCAGCAGTTTAGGTGGACTAGCGGGACGGACCCAGTACTTC.

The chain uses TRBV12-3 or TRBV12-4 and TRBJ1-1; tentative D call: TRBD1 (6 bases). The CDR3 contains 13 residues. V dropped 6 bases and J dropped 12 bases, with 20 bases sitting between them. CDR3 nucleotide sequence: TGTGCCAGCAGCCAAACCGGGACACCAAGAACTTTCTTT. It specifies CASSQTGTPRTFF.

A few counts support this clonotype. The DNA for the CDR3 is TGCAGTGCCCGACTAGCAGGCAATGAGCAGTTCTTC. It is translated as CSARLAGNEQFF. The rearrangement joins TRBV20-1 to TRBJ2-1; 7 bases are a match to TRBD2. The CDR3 sequence is 12 residues long. CDR1 DFQATT and CDR2 SNEGSKA come from the germline V gene (reference sequence). The J segment lost 6 bases and the V segment lost 6 bases, leaving 5 bases of the junction unmatched.

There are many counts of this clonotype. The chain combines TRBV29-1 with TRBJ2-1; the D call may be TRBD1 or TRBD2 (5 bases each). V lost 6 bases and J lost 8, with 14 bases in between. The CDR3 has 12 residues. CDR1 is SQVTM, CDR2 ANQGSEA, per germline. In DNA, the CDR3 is TGCAGCGTGGATCCGGGGCTTTATGAGCAGTTCTTC. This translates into CSVDPGLYEQFF.

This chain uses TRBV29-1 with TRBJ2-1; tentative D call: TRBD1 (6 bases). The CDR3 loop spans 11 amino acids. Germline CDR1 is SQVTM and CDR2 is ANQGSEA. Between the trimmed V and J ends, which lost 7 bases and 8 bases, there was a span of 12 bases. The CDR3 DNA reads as TGCAGCGCTGGACAGCTGGATGAGCAGTTCTTC. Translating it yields CSAGQLDEQFF.

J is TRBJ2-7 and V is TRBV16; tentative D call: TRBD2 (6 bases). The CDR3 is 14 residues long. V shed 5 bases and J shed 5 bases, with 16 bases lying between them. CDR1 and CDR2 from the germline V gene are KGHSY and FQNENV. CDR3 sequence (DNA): TGTGCCAGCAGCTCTAGACTAGGGAACAACGAGCAGTACTTC. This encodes CASSSRLGNNEQYF.

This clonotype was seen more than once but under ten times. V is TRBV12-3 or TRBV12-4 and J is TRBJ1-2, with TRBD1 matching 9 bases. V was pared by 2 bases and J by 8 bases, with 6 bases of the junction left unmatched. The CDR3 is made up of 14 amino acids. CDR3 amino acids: CASSLTGGMGGYTF. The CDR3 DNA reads TGTGCCAGCAGTTTAACAGGGGGCATGGGCGGCTACACCTTC.

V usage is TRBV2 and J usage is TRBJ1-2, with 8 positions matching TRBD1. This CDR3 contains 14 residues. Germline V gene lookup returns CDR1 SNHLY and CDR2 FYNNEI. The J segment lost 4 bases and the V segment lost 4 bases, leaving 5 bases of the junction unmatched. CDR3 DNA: TGTGCCAGCAGTGTCCCAGGGGGCTTCTATGGCTACACCTTC. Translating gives CASSVPGGFYGYTF.

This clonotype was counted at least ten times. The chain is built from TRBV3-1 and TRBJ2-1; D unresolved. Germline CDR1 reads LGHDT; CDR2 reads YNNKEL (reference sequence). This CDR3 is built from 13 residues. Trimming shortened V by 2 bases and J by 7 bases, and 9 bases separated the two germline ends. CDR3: CASSQYPGNEQFF. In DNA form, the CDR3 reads TGTGCCAGCAGCCAATATCCCGGAAATGAGCAGTTCTTC.

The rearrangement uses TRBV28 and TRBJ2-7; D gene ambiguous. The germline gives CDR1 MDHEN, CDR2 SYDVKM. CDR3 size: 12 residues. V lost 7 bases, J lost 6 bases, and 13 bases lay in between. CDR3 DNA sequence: TGTGCCAGCACAAGGCCCCCCTTCGAGCAGTACTTC. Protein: CASTRPPFEQYF.

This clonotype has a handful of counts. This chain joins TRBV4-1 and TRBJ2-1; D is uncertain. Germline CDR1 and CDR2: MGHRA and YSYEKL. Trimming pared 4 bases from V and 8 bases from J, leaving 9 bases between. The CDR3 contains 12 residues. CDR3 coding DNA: TGCGCCAGCAGCCGGGGTAGGGATGAGCAGTTCTTC. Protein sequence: CASSRGRDEQFF.

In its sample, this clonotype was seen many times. This CDR3 is CAILTGNTIYF. In DNA form, the CDR3 reads TGTGCCATCCTGACTGGAAACACCATATATTTT. J is TRBJ1-3 and V is TRBV10-3; D remains unclear. The CDR3 runs to 11 residues. V lost 8 bases and J 2 bases, leaving 4 bases between the germline ends. Germline values: CDR1 ENHRY, CDR2 SYGVKD.